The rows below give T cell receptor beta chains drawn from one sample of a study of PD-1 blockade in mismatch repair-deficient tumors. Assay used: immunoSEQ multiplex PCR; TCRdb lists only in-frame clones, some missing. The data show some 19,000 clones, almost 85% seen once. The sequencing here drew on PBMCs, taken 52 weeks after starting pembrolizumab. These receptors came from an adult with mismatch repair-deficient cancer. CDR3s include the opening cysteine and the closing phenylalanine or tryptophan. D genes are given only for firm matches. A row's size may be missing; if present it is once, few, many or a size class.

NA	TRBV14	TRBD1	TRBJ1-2	TGTGCCAGCAGCCAAGACCCCAGGGGGACTAACTATGGCTACACCTTC	CASSQDPRGTNYGYTF
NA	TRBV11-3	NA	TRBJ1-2	TGTGCCAGCAGCGAGAGTTTTAACTATGGCTACACCTTC	CASSESFNYGYTF
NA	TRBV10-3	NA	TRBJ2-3	TGTGCCATCAGTGAACCGACTAGTTCACATACGCAGTATTTT	CAISEPTSSHTQYF
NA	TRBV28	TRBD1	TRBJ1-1	TGTGCCGGACAGACAGGGGGAAGGAACACTGAAGCTTTCTTT	CAGQTGGRNTEAFF
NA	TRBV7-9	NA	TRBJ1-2	TGTGCCAGCAGCCGCCCGGGTAACAAGGGCTACACCTTC	CASSRPGNKGYTF
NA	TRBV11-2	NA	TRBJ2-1	TGTGCCAGCAGCCCCACGGGCGGGGCGCCCTCCAATGAGCAGTTCTTC	CASSPTGGAPSNEQFF
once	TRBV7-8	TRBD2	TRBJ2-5	TGTGCCAGCAGCCCACTGGGAAGCGGGAGGGCGTTGGAGACCCAGTACTTC	CASSPLGSGRALETQYF
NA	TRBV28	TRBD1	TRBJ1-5	TGTGCCAGCAGTCCGAGGACAGGGATACTCAATCAGCCCCAGCATTTT	CASSPRTGILNQPQHF
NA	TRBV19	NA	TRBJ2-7	TGTGCCAGTAGGGGCACCGGCCTCTACGAGCAGTACTTC	CASRGTGLYEQYF
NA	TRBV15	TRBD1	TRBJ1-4	TGTGCCACCAGCAGAGATCTGGGACAGGCGGAAAAACTGTTTTTT	CATSRDLGQAEKLFF
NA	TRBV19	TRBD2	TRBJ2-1	TGTGCCAGTAGTTCACTAGCGGGAGGTCCCAGAGCTGAGCAGTTCTTC	CASSSLAGGPRAEQFF
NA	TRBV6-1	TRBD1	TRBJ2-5	TGTGCCAGCAGTGAAACGAGGGACAGACAAGAGACCCAGTACTTC	CASSETRDRQETQYF
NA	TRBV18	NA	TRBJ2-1	TGTGCCAGCTCACCCGAGGGGAGGCCTCTGGAGAATGAGCAGTTCTTC	CASSPEGRPLENEQFF
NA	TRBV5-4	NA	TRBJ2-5	TGTGCCAGCAGCTTGGCAGGGCCAAATTGGACCCAGTACTTC	CASSLAGPNWTQYF
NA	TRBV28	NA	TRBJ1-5	TGTGCCAGCAGTTTTCCAGGGTCGGGTCAGCCCCAGCATTTT	CASSFPGSGQPQHF
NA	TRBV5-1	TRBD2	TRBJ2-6	TGCGCCAGCAGCCTAGGGGGTGCGGGGGGCCTCTCTGGGGCCAACGTCCTGACTTTC	CASSLGGAGGLSGANVLTF
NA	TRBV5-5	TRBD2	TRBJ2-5	TGTGCCAGCAGCTTGTTGGCGGGAGTCAGAGAGACCCAGTACTTC	CASSLLAGVRETQYF
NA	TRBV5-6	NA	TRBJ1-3	TGTGCCAGCAGCTTGAGGGGCGCTGGAAACACCATATATTTT	CASSLRGAGNTIYF
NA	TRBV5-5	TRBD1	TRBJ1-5	TGTGCCAGCAGCCCGGGAGACAGGGGTATGGGTCAGCCCCAGCATTTT	CASSPGDRGMGQPQHF
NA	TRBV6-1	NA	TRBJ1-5	TGTGCCAGCAGTGAAGGAGAAAGCTACAATCAGCCCCAGCATTTT	CASSEGESYNQPQHF